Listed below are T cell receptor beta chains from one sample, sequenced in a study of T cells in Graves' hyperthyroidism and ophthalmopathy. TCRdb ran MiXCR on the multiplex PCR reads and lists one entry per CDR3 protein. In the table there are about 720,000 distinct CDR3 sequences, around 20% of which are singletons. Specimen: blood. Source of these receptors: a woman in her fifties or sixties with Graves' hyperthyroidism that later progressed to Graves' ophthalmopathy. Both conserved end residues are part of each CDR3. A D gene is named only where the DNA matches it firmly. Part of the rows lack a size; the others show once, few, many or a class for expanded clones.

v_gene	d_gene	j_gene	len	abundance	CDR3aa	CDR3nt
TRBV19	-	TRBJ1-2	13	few	CASSIDRSYGYTF	TGTGCCAGTAGTATTGACAGATCCTATGGCTACACCTTC
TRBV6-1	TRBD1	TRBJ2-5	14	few	CASRRTGGQETQYF	TGTGCCAGCAGACGAACAGGGGGACAAGAGACCCAGTACTTC
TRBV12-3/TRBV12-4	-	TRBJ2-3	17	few	CASSLLGPGLMGDTQYF	TGTGCCAGCAGTTTATTGGGACCGGGACTGATGGGTGATACGCAGTATTTT
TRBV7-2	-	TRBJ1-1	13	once	CASSSFLSPEAFF	TGTGCCAGCAGCTCCTTTTTAAGCCCTGAAGCTTTCTTT
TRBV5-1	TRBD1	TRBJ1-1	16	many	CASSGGTGSEGSEAFF	TGCGCCAGCAGCGGGGGGACAGGTAGTGAGGGCTCTGAAGCTTTCTTT
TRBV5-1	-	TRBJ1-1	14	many	CASSLGIASTEAFF	TGCGCCAGCAGCTTGGGCATCGCCAGCACTGAAGCTTTCTTT
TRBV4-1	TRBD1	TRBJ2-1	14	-	CASSQEGQGSEQFF	TGCGCCAGCAGCCAAGAGGGACAGGGCAGTGAGCAGTTCTTC
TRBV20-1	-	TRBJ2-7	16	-	CSVGTGERGSGVEQYF	TGCAGTGTCGGAACGGGTGAGCGCGGTTCAGGCGTCGAGCAGTACTTC
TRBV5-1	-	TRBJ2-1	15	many	CASSLGTQSYNEQFF	TGCGCCAGCAGCTTGGGAACACAGTCCTACAATGAGCAGTTCTTC
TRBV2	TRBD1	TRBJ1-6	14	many	CASTRDRDVSPLHF	TGTGCCAGCACTAGAGACAGGGATGTTTCACCCCTCCACTTT
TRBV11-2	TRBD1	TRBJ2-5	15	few	CASSRTGMWQETQYF	TGTGCCAGCAGCCGGACAGGGATGTGGCAAGAGACCCAGTACTTC
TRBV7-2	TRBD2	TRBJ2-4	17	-	CASSLVGAGGAKNIQYF	TGTGCCAGCAGCTTAGTCGGAGCGGGGGGGGCCAAAAACATTCAGTACTTC
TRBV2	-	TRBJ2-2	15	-	CASSEPTANTGELFF	TGTGCCAGCAGTGAACCGACAGCGAACACCGGGGAGCTGTTTTTT
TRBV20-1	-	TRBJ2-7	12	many	CSAIRQSYEQYF	TGCAGTGCTATCAGACAGAGCTACGAGCAGTACTTC
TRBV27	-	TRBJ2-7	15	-	CASSSPGDGSYEQYF	TGTGCCAGCAGTTCTCCAGGGGACGGATCCTACGAGCAGTACTTC
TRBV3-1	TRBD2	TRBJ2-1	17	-	CASSLGTSGGIYNEQFF	TGTGCCAGCAGCCTCGGGACTAGCGGGGGAATTTATAATGAGCAGTTCTTC
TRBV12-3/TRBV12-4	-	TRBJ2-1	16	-	CASSLNQESSYNEQFF	TGTGCCAGCAGTCTAAACCAGGAGAGCTCCTACAATGAGCAGTTCTTC
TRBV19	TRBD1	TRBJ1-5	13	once	CAGSGTGNQPQHF	TGTGCCGGGTCGGGGACAGGGAATCAGCCCCAGCATTTT
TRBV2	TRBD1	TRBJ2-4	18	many	CASREKPGQRIAKNIQYF	TGTGCCAGCAGGGAAAAGCCGGGACAGAGAATAGCCAAAAACATTCAGTACTTC
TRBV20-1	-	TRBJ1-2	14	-	CSADSGTSNYGYTF	TGCAGTGCCGACAGCGGTACTTCTAACTATGGCTACACCTTC
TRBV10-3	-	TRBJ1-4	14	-	CDISTGPRDEKLFF	TGTGACATCAGTACAGGGCCAAGGGATGAAAAACTGTTTTTT
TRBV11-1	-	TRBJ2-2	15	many	CASSRSGDNTGELFF	TGTGCCAGCAGTCGATCCGGCGATAACACCGGGGAGCTGTTTTTT
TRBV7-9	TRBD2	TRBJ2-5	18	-	CASSVRTSGGPMQETQYF	TGTGCCAGCAGCGTAAGGACTAGCGGGGGCCCCATGCAAGAGACCCAGTACTTC
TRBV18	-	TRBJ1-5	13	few	CASSKGGTEPQHF	TGTGCCAGCTCTAAAGGCGGGACGGAGCCCCAGCATTTT
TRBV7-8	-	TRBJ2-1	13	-	CASSISGPTEQFF	TGTGCCAGCAGCATATCCGGCCCGACGGAGCAGTTCTTC
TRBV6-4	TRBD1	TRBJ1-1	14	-	CASTRDRGITEAFF	TGTGCCAGCACCAGGGACAGGGGGATTACTGAAGCTTTCTTT
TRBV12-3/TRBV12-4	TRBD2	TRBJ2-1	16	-	CASSVRSGGARNEQFF	TGTGCCAGCAGTGTACGCTCCGGGGGGGCGCGTAATGAGCAGTTCTTC
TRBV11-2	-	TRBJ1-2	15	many	CASSLRRTGDYGYTF	TGTGCCAGCAGCTTACGGAGGACGGGAGACTATGGCTACACCTTC
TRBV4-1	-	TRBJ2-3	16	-	CASSQEGSRVTDTQYF	TGCGCCAGCAGCCAAGAGGGGAGTCGGGTCACAGATACGCAGTATTTT
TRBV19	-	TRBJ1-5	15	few	CASRAGGPNNQPQHF	TGTGCCAGTAGAGCAGGCGGGCCTAACAATCAGCCCCAGCATTTT
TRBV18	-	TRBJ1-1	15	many	CASSPPVPVNTEAFF	TGTGCCAGCTCACCACCAGTACCCGTGAACACTGAAGCTTTCTTT
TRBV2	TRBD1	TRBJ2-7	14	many	CASSERDRTYEQYF	TGTGCCAGCAGTGAACGGGACAGAACCTACGAGCAGTACTTC
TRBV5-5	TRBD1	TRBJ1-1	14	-	CASSPPTGPPEAFF	TGTGCCAGCAGCCCCCCGACAGGGCCCCCTGAAGCTTTCTTT
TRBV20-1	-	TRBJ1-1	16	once	CSARDLRAGMNTEAFF	TGCAGTGCTAGAGATCTGAGGGCAGGAATGAACACTGAAGCTTTCTTT